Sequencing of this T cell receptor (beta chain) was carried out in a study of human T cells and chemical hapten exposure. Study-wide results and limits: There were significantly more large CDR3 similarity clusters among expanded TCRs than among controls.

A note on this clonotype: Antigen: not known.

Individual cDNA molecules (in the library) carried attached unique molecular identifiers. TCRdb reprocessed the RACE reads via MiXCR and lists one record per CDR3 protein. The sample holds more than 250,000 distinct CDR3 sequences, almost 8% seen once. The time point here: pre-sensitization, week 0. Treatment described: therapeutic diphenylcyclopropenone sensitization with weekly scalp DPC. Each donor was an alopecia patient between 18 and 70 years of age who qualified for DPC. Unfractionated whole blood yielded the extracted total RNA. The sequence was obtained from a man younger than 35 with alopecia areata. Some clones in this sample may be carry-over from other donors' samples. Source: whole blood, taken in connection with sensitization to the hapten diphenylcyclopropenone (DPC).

Here the CDR3 reads CASSQVPQGANTEAFF. In DNA form, the CDR3 reads TGCGCCAGCAGCCAAGTCCCCCAGGGGGCAAACACTGAAGCTTTCTTT. This chain uses TRBV4-1 with TRBJ1-1; 8 bases are a match to TRBD1. The CDR3 covers 16 residues. V lost 1 base and J lost 2; bases outside the gene matches: 6. In germline, CDR1 is MGHRA, CDR2 YSYEKL.